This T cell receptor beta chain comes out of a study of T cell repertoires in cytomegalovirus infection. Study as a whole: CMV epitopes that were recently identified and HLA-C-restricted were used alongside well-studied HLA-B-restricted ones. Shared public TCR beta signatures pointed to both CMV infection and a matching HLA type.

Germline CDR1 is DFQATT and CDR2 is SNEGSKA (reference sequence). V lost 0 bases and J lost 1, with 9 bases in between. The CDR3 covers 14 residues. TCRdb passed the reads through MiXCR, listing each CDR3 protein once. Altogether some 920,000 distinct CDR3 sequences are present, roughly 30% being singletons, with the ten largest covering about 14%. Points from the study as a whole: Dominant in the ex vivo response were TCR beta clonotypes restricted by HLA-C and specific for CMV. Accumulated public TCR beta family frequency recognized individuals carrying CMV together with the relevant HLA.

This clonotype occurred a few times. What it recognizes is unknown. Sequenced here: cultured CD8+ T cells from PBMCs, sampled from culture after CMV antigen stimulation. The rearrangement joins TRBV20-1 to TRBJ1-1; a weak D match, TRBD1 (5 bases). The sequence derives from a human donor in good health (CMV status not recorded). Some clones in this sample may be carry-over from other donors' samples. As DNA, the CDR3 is TGCAGTGCTAGAGAGGGACTTCAGAACACTGAAGCTTTCTTT. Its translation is CSAREGLQNTEAFF.